A single sample is the source of the 26 T cell receptor beta chains below, sequenced in a study of human T cells and chemical hapten exposure. Time point of the sample: patch test 1, 2 weeks after DPC sensitization. Indicated treatment: therapeutic diphenylcyclopropenone sensitization with weekly scalp DPC. TCRdb re-derived calls from the RACE reads in MiXCR, one entry per CDR3 protein. The repertoire holds some 380,000 distinct CDR3 sequences, with more than 4.5% as singletons. The material sequenced was whole blood, taken in connection with sensitization to the hapten diphenylcyclopropenone (DPC). These TCRs come from a woman aged 45 to 65 with alopecia areata. Some clones in this sample may be carry-over from other donors' samples.

There are many counts of this clonotype. The gene calls are TRBV11-2 and TRBJ1-1; TRBD1 matches 8 bases. V dropped 5 bases and J dropped 5; count of bases not matched to a gene: 10. CDR3 length: 15 residues. Germline assignment: CDR1 SGHAT and CDR2 FQNNGV. As DNA, the CDR3 is TGTGCCAGCAGCCGCGGACAGGGCCCGAAAACTGAAGCTTTCTTT. This encodes CASSRGQGPKTEAFF.

This clonotype occurred many times. The chain couples TRBV7-2 to TRBJ1-2; D is uncertain. V was pared by 0 bases and J by 8 bases, with 16 bases between. The CDR3 has 15 amino acids. Looked up from germline, CDR1 is SGHTA and CDR2 is FQGNSA. The CDR3: CASSLADERRVGYTF. Here the CDR3 DNA reads TGTGCCAGCAGCTTAGCTGATGAGAGAAGGGTAGGCTACACCTTC. The full variable domain, completed using reference TRBV7-2 and TRBJ1-2, is GAGVSQSPSNKVTEKGKDVELRCDPISGHTALYWYRQSLGQGLEFLIYFQGNSAPDKSGLPSDRFSAERTGGSVSTLTIQRTQQEDSAVYLCASSLADERRVGYTFGSGTRLTVV.

This clonotype was recorded at least ten times. The chain links TRBV10-1 to TRBJ1-1, with D unresolved. This CDR3 is 12 amino acids long. CDR1 and CDR2 (germline): WNHNN, SYGVQD (reference sequence). V was pared by 5 bases and J by 4 bases, with 8 bases between. This CDR3 reads CASSPGSTEAFF. The CDR3 region has the DNA TGCGCCAGCAGTCCGGGAAGCACTGAAGCTTTCTTT.

This clonotype occurred many times. This chain uses TRBV6-2 or TRBV6-3 with TRBJ2-1, with 10 bases that match TRBD2. Germline CDR1 reads MNHEY; CDR2 reads SVGEGT. J was trimmed by 5 bases and V by 2 bases; bases with no gene match: 9. The CDR3 totals 17 residues. The CDR3 loop is CASSYGGAGGFHNEQFF. The DNA for the CDR3 is TGTGCCAGCAGTTACGGGGGAGCGGGAGGGTTTCACAATGAGCAGTTCTTC.

The chain is built from TRBV20-1 and TRBJ2-3; D is perhaps TRBD1 (6 bases). Trimming removed 5 bases at V and 8 bases at J, with 14 bases between. There are 12 residues in the CDR3. Germline V gives CDR1 DFQATT, CDR2 SNEGSKA (reference sequence). Here the CDR3 DNA reads TGCAGTGCTGCTACAGGGACCCCTACGCAGTATTTT. It yields the protein CSAATGTPTQYF.

This clonotype was observed at least ten times. The chain couples TRBV5-1 to TRBJ2-3, with no clear D. V was pared by 2 bases and J by 1 base, with 5 bases between. Germline values: CDR1 SGHRS, CDR2 YFSETQ. The length of the CDR3 is 13 residues. CDR3 sequence reads: CASSFYGTDTQYF. In nucleotides, the CDR3 is TGCGCCAGCAGCTTCTACGGCACAGATACGCAGTATTTT.

This clonotype has a count of ten or more. This CDR3 reads CASTRQVRTEAFF. CDR3 DNA sequence: TGTGCCAGCACCCGACAGGTCCGGACTGAAGCTTTCTTT. The rearrangement joins TRBV28 to TRBJ1-1, with D possibly TRBD1 on 6 matching bases. The CDR3 totals 13 residues. Trimming shortened V by 7 bases and J by 5 bases, and 14 bases separated the two germline ends. Germline V gives CDR1 MDHEN, CDR2 SYDVKM.

This clonotype has a handful of counts. This chain uses TRBV20-1 with TRBJ1-6, with a weak D call TRBD1 (5 bases). The V and J ends lost 6 bases and 7 bases respectively, with 16 bases between them. This CDR3 region has 14 residues. Germline V gives CDR1 DFQATT, CDR2 SNEGSKA (reference sequence). The chain's CDR3 is CSARAGALNSPLHF. The CDR3 bases are TGCAGTGCCCGGGCCGGGGCTCTAAATTCACCCCTCCACTTT.

The chain uses TRBV18 and TRBJ2-5, with TRBD2 identical over 8 bases. The CDR3 extends over 14 amino acids. Germline assignment: CDR1 KGHSH and CDR2 LQKENI. The V segment lost 6 bases and the J segment 1 base; nucleotides outside the gene matches: 4. DNA for the CDR3: TGTGCCAGCTCTCGTAGCGGGACCCAAGAGACCCAGTACTTC. Translation gives CASSRSGTQETQYF.

This clonotype was counted many times. This chain links TRBV5-6 with TRBJ1-1; TRBD1 matches 7 bases. Germline V gene data show CDR1 as SGHDT and CDR2 as YYEEEE. CDR3 length: 15 amino acids. Trimming took 3 bases from V and 0 from J; bases not matched to a gene: 5. CDR3 coding DNA: TGTGCCAGCAGCTCCACCGGGACAGTGAACACTGAAGCTTTCTTT. Its protein is CASSSTGTVNTEAFF. The variable domain in full, with the rest retrieved from reference TRBV5-6 and TRBJ1-1, is DAGVTQSPTHLIKTRGQQVTLRCSPKSGHDTVSWYQQALGQGPQFIFQYYEEEERQRGNFPDRFSGHQFPNYSSELNVNALLLGDSALYLCASSSTGTVNTEAFFGQGTRLTVV.

This clonotype was seen at least ten times. The chain is built from TRBV27 and TRBJ2-7, with TRBD2 as a possible D gene (6 bases). The CDR3 covers 15 residues. The germline V gene encodes CDR1 MNHEY and CDR2 SMNVEV (reference sequence). Trimming pared 4 bases from V and 1 base from J, leaving 14 bases between. CDR3 DNA: TGTGCCAGCAGTTCATCCCCCGGGGGATCCTACGAGCAGTACTTC. Translating gives CASSSSPGGSYEQYF.

The V and J genes are TRBV5-6 and TRBJ1-3; D call uncertain. Germline loops: CDR1 SGHDT, CDR2 YYEEEE. The V and J ends lost 1 base and 2 bases respectively, with 7 bases between them. The CDR3 has 14 residues. The CDR3 loop reads CASSLPATGNTIYF. In DNA form, the CDR3 reads TGTGCCAGCAGCTTGCCCGCCACTGGAAACACCATATATTTT.

This clonotype occurred many times. The V and J genes are TRBV5-1 and TRBJ2-6, with 7 nucleotides matching TRBD1. The ends lost 2 bases at V and 1 base at J; junction bases unmatched: 12. The CDR3 loop spans 19 amino acids. The germline CDR1 and CDR2 sequences are SGHRS and YFSETQ. Here the CDR3 DNA reads TGCGCCAGCAGCTTCTTGGGGTTAGGGGGCGTTTCTGGGGCCAACGTCCTGACTTTC. Translated, it gives CASSFLGLGGVSGANVLTF.

The sample holds many counts of this clonotype. V gene TRBV6-2 or TRBV6-3 combines with J gene TRBJ1-1; 7 bases map to TRBD1. CDR1 is MNHEY and CDR2 is SVGEGT in the germline V gene. The J segment lost 5 bases and the V segment lost 0 bases, leaving 6 bases of the junction unmatched. CDR3 length: 15 amino acids. CDR3 nucleotides: TGTGCCAGCAGTTACTCGAGCAGGGGGGGAACTGAAGCTTTCTTT. Residues: CASSYSSRGGTEAFF.

Ten or more counts support this clonotype. The V call is TRBV20-1, the J call TRBJ2-7; TRBD1 is a possible D gene (6 bases). Germline V lookup: CDR1 DFQATT, CDR2 SNEGSKA (reference sequence). The germline V and J ends were trimmed by 0 bases and 6 bases, with 18 bases remaining between them. The CDR3 sequence is 15 residues long. CDR3 bases: TGCAGTGCTAGAGATCGAGGGGGAGTGATCTCCGAGCAGTACTTC. This codes for CSARDRGGVISEQYF.

This clonotype was observed a handful of times. The chain couples TRBV20-1 to TRBJ2-1; TRBD2 agrees at 10 bases. There are 15 residues in the CDR3. Germline V gives CDR1 DFQATT, CDR2 SNEGSKA (reference sequence). V dropped 1 base and J dropped 7; count of bases not matched to a gene: 7. The CDR3 spells CSARVPGTSANEQFF. CDR3 DNA sequence: TGCAGTGCTAGAGTCCCCGGGACTAGCGCGAATGAGCAGTTCTTC.

This clonotype was counted many times. This chain links TRBV28 with TRBJ1-2; no clear D. Trimming took off 1 base at V and 2 bases at J, with 8 bases between the two ends. Germline-derived CDR1 and CDR2 are MDHEN and SYDVKM. The CDR3 has 14 residues. The CDR3 loop reads CASSLSTPNYGYTF. The CDR3 DNA is TGTGCCAGCAGTTTATCGACGCCGAACTATGGCTACACCTTC.

The rearrangement links TRBV7-2 to TRBJ1-3; D not certain. Germline V CDR1 and CDR2: SGHTA, FQGNSA. V was clipped by 2 bases and J by 2 bases, with 10 bases between them. The CDR3 is 15 amino acids. CDR3 coding DNA: TGTGCCAGCAGCTTAAATGGTATTACTGGAAACACCATATATTTT. It translates to CASSLNGITGNTIYF.

This clonotype was detected many times. CDR3 in amino acids: CASSLSSLIQETQYF. DNA for the CDR3: TGTGCCAGCAGCTTATCTAGTCTGATTCAAGAGACCCAGTACTTC. The V and J genes are TRBV7-2 and TRBJ2-5, with D uncertain. Per germline, CDR1 SGHTA and CDR2 FQGNSA. The V gene lost 2 bases and the J gene lost 2 bases, with 12 bases spanning the gap. The CDR3 is 15 amino acids.

This clonotype has ten or more counts. This CDR3 reads CASSLNGRGAFF. The CDR3 nucleotides are TGTGCCAGCAGCCTGAACGGCCGCGGAGCTTTCTTT. The chain carries TRBV3-1 and TRBJ1-1, with D unresolved. The CDR3 covers 12 residues. The germline V gene has CDR1 LGHDT and CDR2 YNNKEL (reference sequence). Trimming took 4 bases from V and 10 from J, leaving 13 bases between them.

This clonotype appeared a few times. This chain joins TRBV5-1 and TRBJ1-4; TRBD1 is a possible D gene (6 bases). Germline CDR1 SGHRS, CDR2 YFSETQ. This CDR3 is built from 15 residues. Trimming removed 0 bases from V and 5 bases from J, with 11 bases in between. CDR3 sequence reads: CASSLVGQPNEKLFF. The DNA for the CDR3 is TGCGCCAGCAGCTTGGTCGGACAGCCGAATGAAAAACTGTTTTTT.

This clonotype was picked up many times. V gene TRBV6-6 combines with J gene TRBJ2-1, with 9 bases matching TRBD2. In germline, CDR1 is MNHNY, CDR2 SVGAGI (reference sequence). This CDR3 region has 18 residues. Trimming cost V 2 bases and J 0 bases; bases outside gene matches: 8. As DNA, the CDR3 is TGTGCCAGCAGTTACCATCCTAGCGGGGCGAGCTCCTACAATGAGCAGTTCTTC. As protein: CASSYHPSGASSYNEQFF.

This clonotype was recorded many times. The rearrangement uses TRBV3-1 and TRBJ2-1, with 8 positions matching TRBD1. The length of the CDR3 is 14 residues. Per the germline V gene, CDR1 is LGHDT and CDR2 is YNNKEL (reference sequence). J was trimmed by 8 bases and V by 4 bases; bases with no gene match: 7. In DNA form, the CDR3 reads TGTGCCAGCAGCCGAGGGACAGGCCTGGATGAGCAGTTCTTC. It specifies CASSRGTGLDEQFF.

The sample holds many counts of this clonotype. The chain carries TRBV12-3 or TRBV12-4 and TRBJ2-6; 7 positions match TRBD1. This CDR3 contains 16 residues. Trimming at V came to 4 bases and at J to 6 bases, leaving 9 bases not matched to a gene. The CDR3 protein is CASSSPGQGEANVLTF. CDR3 in DNA: TGTGCCAGCAGTTCCCCCGGCCAGGGGGAGGCCAACGTCCTGACTTTC.

This clonotype was picked up a small number of times. The CDR3 nucleotides are TGCAGCGCCGGACTAGCGGGAGCAGATACGCAGTATTTT. It specifies CSAGLAGADTQYF. The V and J genes are TRBV29-1 and TRBJ2-3, with 13 bases fitting TRBD2. Looked up from germline, CDR1 is SQVTM and CDR2 is ANQGSEA. J gave up 4 bases and V 7 bases, and 2 bases lay outside the gene matches. CDR3 length: 13 amino acids.

This chain links TRBV10-3 with TRBJ2-7; D may correspond to TRBD1 or TRBD2 (5 bases each). Germline loops: CDR1 ENHRY, CDR2 SYGVKD. The V end lost 5 bases, the J end lost 5 bases, and 10 bases lay between the germline ends. The CDR3 is made up of 12 amino acids. The CDR3 DNA sequence: TGTGCCATCAGTCACCGGGACCACGAGCAGTACTTC. Translating gives CAISHRDHEQYF.